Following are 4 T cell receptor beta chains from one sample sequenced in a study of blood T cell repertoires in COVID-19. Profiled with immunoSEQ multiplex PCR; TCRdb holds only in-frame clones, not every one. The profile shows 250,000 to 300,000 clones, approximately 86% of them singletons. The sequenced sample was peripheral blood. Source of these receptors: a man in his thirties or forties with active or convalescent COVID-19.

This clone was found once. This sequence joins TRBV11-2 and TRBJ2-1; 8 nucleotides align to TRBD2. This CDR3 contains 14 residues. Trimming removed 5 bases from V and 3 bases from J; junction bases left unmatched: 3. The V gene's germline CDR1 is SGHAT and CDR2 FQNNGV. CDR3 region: CASSPRGDYNEQFF. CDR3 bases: TGTGCCAGCAGCCCGCGGGGGGACTACAATGAGCAGTTCTTC.

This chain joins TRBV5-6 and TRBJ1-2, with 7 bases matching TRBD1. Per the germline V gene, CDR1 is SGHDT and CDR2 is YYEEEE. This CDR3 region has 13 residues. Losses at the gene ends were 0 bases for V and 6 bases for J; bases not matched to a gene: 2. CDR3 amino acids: CASSLGQGDGYTF. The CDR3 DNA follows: TGTGCCAGCAGCTTGGGGCAGGGGGATGGCTACACCTTC.

CDR3 protein: CASSRRDGDFRDTEAFF. The DNA for the CDR3 is TGTGCCAGCAGTCGCAGGGATGGAGATTTTCGGGACACTGAAGCTTTCTTT. V is TRBV27 and J is TRBJ1-1, with a weak D call TRBD1 (5 bases). The V end lost 5 bases, the J end lost 3 bases, and 22 bases lay between the germline ends. CDR3 length: 17 residues. Germline CDR1 and CDR2: MNHEY and SMNVEV (reference sequence).

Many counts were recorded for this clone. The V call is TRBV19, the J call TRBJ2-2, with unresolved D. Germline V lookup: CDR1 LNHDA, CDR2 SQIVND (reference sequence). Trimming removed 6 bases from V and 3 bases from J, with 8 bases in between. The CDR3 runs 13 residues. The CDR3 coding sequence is TGTGCCAGTAGAAACAGCTACACCGGGGAGCTGTTTTTT. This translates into CASRNSYTGELFF.